This T cell receptor (beta chain) comes out of a study of CD8 T cells in Susac syndrome. Reverse transcription of about 0.45 to 1 ug RNA was performed with random hexamers. TCRdb re-analysed the immunoSEQ multiplex PCR reads in MiXCR, keeping a single row per CDR3 protein. The sample gives about 400,000 distinct CDR3 sequences, 75% to 90% of which show up once; about 0.12% is in the top ten. While CD8+ and CD4+ T cells were isolated negatively, TEMRA cells were enriched by FACS. Germline V CDR1 and CDR2: GTSNPN, SVGIG (reference sequence). Trimming left V 2 bases short and J 0 bases short, with 5 bases between. The CDR3 extends over 13 amino acids.

This rearrangement joins TRBV30 to TRBJ1-3; D not resolved. This clonotype was obtained from a human donor with multiple sclerosis. The sample taken for sequencing was CD8+ T cells from PBMCs. In DNA, the CDR3 is TGTGCCTGGAGTTGGGTCTCTGGAAACACCATATATTTT. This encodes CAWSWVSGNTIYF.